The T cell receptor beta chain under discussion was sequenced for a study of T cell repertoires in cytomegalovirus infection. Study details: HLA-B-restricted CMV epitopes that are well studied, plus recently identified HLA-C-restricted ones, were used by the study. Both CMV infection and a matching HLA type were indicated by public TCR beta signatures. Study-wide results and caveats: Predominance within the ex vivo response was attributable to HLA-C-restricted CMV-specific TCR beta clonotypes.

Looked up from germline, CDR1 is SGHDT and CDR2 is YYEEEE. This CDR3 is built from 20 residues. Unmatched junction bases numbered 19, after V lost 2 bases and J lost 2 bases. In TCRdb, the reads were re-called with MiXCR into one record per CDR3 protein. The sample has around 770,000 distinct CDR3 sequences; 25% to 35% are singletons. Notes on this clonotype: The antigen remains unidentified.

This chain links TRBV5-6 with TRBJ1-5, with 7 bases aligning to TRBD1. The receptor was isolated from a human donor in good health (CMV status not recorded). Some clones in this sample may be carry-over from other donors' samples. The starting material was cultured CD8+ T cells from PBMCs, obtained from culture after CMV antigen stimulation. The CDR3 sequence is CASSFIGPREAGQGNQPQHF. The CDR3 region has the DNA TGTGCCAGCAGCTTTATCGGCCCCCGGGAGGCCGGACAGGGCAATCAGCCCCAGCATTTT.